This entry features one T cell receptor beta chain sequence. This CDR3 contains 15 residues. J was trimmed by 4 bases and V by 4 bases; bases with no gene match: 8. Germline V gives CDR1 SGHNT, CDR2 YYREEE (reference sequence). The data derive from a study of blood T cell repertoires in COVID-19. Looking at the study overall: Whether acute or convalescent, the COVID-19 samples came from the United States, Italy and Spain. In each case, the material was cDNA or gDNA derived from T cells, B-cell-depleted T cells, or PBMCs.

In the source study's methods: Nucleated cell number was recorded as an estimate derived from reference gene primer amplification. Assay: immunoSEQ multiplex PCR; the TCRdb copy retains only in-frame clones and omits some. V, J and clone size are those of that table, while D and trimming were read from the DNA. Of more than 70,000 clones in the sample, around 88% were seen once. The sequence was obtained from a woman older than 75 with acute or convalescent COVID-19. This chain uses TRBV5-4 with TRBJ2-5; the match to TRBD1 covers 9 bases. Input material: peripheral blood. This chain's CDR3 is CASSKGRGQGETQYF. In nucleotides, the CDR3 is TGTGCCAGCAGCAAAGGGAGGGGACAGGGAGAGACCCAGTACTTC. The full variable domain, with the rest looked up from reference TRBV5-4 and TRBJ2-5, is ETGVTQSPTHLIKTRGQQVTLRCSSQSGHNTVSWYQQALGQGPQFIFQYYREEENGRGNFPPRFSGLQFPNYSSELNVNALELDDSALYLCASSKGRGQGETQYFGPGTRLLVL.